A single sample is the source of the 9 T cell receptor beta chains below, sequenced in a study of blood T cell repertoires in COVID-19 (dated by TCRdb to the early 2020s). The method was the immunoSEQ multiplex PCR assay. Not all clones reach the TCRdb copy of this immuneACCESS table, which keeps in-frame sequences only. Checked studies attribute under half of the gap to unresolved V genes and leave the rest unexplained. The sample has 65,000 to 90,000 clones on record, 82% of them singletons. The top ten clonotypes cover about 3.8% of the sample. The specimen was peripheral blood. The receptors derive from a woman aged 55-75 years with acute or convalescent COVID-19.

This clone was counted a few times. The V gene is TRBV6-2 or TRBV6-3, the J gene TRBJ2-6; 9 bases agree with TRBD1. Trimming took 6 bases from V and 1 from J; bases not matched to a gene: 7. In germline, CDR1 is MNHEY, CDR2 SVGEGT. This CDR3 has 17 residues. The CDR3 protein is CASSDGTGFSGANVLTF. The DNA for the CDR3 is TGTGCCAGCAGCGACGGGACAGGGTTTTCTGGGGCCAACGTCCTGACTTTC.

The chain links TRBV6-1 to TRBJ1-3, with a weak D call TRBD1 (6 bases). Trimming took 1 base from V and 2 from J, leaving 15 bases between them. Germline V gene sequence: CDR1 MNHNS, CDR2 SASEGT. The CDR3 spans 17 residues. CDR3 residues: CASSEGPRNRAGNTIYF. CDR3 in DNA: TGTGCCAGCAGTGAAGGTCCACGAAACAGGGCTGGAAACACCATATATTTT.

This chain connects TRBV7-2 to TRBJ2-7, with D perhaps TRBD2 (6 bases). Per the germline V gene, CDR1 is SGHTA and CDR2 is FQGNSA. V was cut by 7 bases and J by 3 bases, with 13 bases left in between. The CDR3 is 13 amino acids. The CDR3 is CASTPPGLYEQYF. The CDR3 coding sequence is TGTGCCAGCACACCGCCGGGACTCTACGAGCAGTACTTC.

This clone showed up just once. V and J are TRBV19 and TRBJ1-1, with a weak D call TRBD1 (5 bases). The germline V and J ends were trimmed by 6 bases and 1 base, with 18 bases remaining between them. The CDR3 totals 16 residues. Germline V CDR1 and CDR2: LNHDA, SQIVND (reference sequence). The CDR3 nucleotides are TGTGCCAGTAGATCTACGCGGCAGGGTTCGAACACTGAAGCTTTCTTT. Translated, it gives CASRSTRQGSNTEAFF.

The chain employs TRBV28 and TRBJ1-4; 7 bases match TRBD1. After removal of 2 bases from V and 6 bases from J, the junction contained 3 bases not matched to a gene. CDR3 length equals 14 residues. Germline V gives CDR1 MDHEN, CDR2 SYDVKM. For the CDR3, the DNA is TGTGCCAGCAGTTTAACAGGGGCTTATGAAAAACTGTTTTTT. This gives the protein CASSLTGAYEKLFF.

The rearrangement uses TRBV6-6 and TRBJ2-1, with 8 bases identical to TRBD2. The trim removed 5 bases at V and 4 bases at J, leaving 7 bases unmatched. CDR3 length equals 15 residues. CDR1 and CDR2 from the germline V gene are MNHNY and SVGAGI (reference sequence). The CDR3 reads CASSKTSGQYNEQFF. As DNA, the CDR3 is TGTGCCAGCAGTAAAACTAGCGGACAATACAATGAGCAGTTCTTC.

This chain links TRBV11-2 with TRBJ2-1; D may be TRBD1 (5 bases). Germline V lookup: CDR1 SGHAT, CDR2 FQNNGV. The V end lost 6 bases, the J end lost 6 bases, and 15 bases lay between the germline ends. The CDR3 consists of 14 residues. The CDR3: CASSVGQGGNEQFF. The DNA for the CDR3 is TGTGCCAGCAGTGTCGGGCAGGGCGGCAATGAGCAGTTCTTC.

J is TRBJ1-3 and V is TRBV6-6; perhaps TRBD1 as D (5 bases). Trimming removed 7 bases from V and 0 bases from J, with 16 bases in between. The CDR3 is 16 residues long. The germline V gene has CDR1 MNHNY and CDR2 SVGAGI (reference sequence). The CDR3: CASTLPGGASGNTIYF. CDR3 DNA sequence: TGTGCCAGCACCCTACCGGGGGGAGCCTCTGGAAACACCATATATTTT.

The gene calls are TRBV30 and TRBJ1-2; D remains ambiguous. Germline V gene sequence: CDR1 GTSNPN, CDR2 SVGIG (reference sequence). Deletions cut 4 bases from V and 7 bases from J, with 13 bases between. The CDR3 has 12 residues. CDR3 sequence: CAWTLSGSGYTF. CDR3 coding DNA: TGTGCCTGGACCCTAAGCGGGAGTGGCTACACCTTC.